The 9 T cell receptor beta chains below come from one sample, sequenced in a study of T cells in Graves' hyperthyroidism and ophthalmopathy. RNA transcripts gave rise to amplified TCR beta CDR3 regions. A set of HTBI primers served as the primers for a first-round RT-PCR of the TCR CDR3. TCRdb used MiXCR to reprocess the multiplex PCR reads, holding one entry per CDR3 protein. The sample holds more than 350,000 distinct CDR3 sequences, 15% seen once. The sequenced sample was blood. The receptor set was obtained from a woman aged 30 to 39 with Graves' hyperthyroidism.

This clonotype showed up just a few times. This could be a read error, since a much larger clone is one nucleotide away. Because the CDR3 is missing its conserved closing phenylalanine or tryptophan, this is likely a read error. The chain is built from TRBV5-1 and TRBJ1-1; TRBD1 matches 7 bases. This CDR3 has 14 residues. The germline gives CDR1 SGHRS, CDR2 YFSETQ. V shed 4 bases and J 1 base; nucleotides not matched to a gene: 4. CDR3 in DNA: TGCGCCAGCAGCGGGGGACAGACGAACACTGAAGCTTTCCTT. Encoded protein: CASSGGQTNTEAFL.

Ten or more counts support this clonotype. The chain links TRBV27 to TRBJ1-1; TRBD1 aligns across 11 bases. Trimming removed 4 bases from V and 2 bases from J; junction bases left unmatched: 3. Germline V CDR1 and CDR2: MNHEY, SMNVEV (reference sequence). The CDR3 runs 15 residues. CDR3: CASSSGTGGNTEAFF. The CDR3 DNA reads TGTGCCAGCAGTTCTGGGACAGGGGGAAACACTGAAGCTTTCTTT.

This clonotype was detected only a few times. The chain carries TRBV27 and TRBJ1-2; 10 bases line up with TRBD1. Trimming cost V 4 bases and J 1 base; bases outside gene matches: 6. The germline V gene has CDR1 MNHEY and CDR2 SMNVEV (reference sequence). The CDR3 length is 16 residues. CDR3 sequence: CASSSGTGALNYGYTF. The CDR3 coding sequence is TGTGCCAGCAGTTCCGGGACAGGGGCTCTTAACTATGGCTACACCTTC.

The chain has TRBV27 and TRBJ1-5, with unresolved D. The V and J ends lost 5 bases and 0 bases respectively, with 11 bases between them. Germline values: CDR1 MNHEY, CDR2 SMNVEV (reference sequence). The CDR3 covers 15 residues. The CDR3 spells CASSAVDRSNQPQHF. In DNA form, the CDR3 reads TGTGCCAGCAGTGCCGTTGATCGTAGCAATCAGCCCCAGCATTTT.

This clonotype was observed at least ten times. V usage is TRBV3-1 and J usage is TRBJ1-5, with 8 bases fitting TRBD1. V trimming: 4 bases; J trimming: 3 bases; junction bases outside the gene matches: 2. CDR1 LGHDT and CDR2 YNNKEL come from the germline V gene (reference sequence). CDR3 length: 14 amino acids. The CDR3 DNA follows: TGTGCCAGCAGCCCGGACAGGGACAATCAGCCCCAGCATTTT. It translates to CASSPDRDNQPQHF.

The V gene is TRBV19, the J gene TRBJ2-2; a weak D match, TRBD1 (5 bases). The CDR3 totals 17 residues. The germline V and J ends were trimmed by 3 bases and 2 bases, with 16 bases remaining between them. CDR1 is LNHDA and CDR2 is SQIVND in the germline V gene (reference sequence). Written as DNA, the CDR3 is TGTGCCAGTAGTATGGCCGCGTGGGGCTCAAACACCGGGGAGCTGTTTTTT. Translating gives CASSMAAWGSNTGELFF.

The CDR3 sequence is CASSSSTVYNSPLHF. The CDR3 coding sequence is TGTGCCAGCAGTTCATCGACAGTCTATAATTCACCCCTCCACTTT. V and J are TRBV12-3 or TRBV12-4 and TRBJ1-6, with D possibly matching TRBD1 (5 bases). CDR3 size: 15 residues. Between the trimmed V and J ends, which lost 4 bases and 3 bases, there was a span of 10 bases.

This clonotype was detected many times. This sequence joins TRBV3-1 and TRBJ2-3, with 14 bases matching TRBD2. Germline CDR1 and CDR2: LGHDT and YNNKEL (reference sequence). This CDR3 contains 17 residues. Losses at the gene ends were 3 bases for V and 3 bases for J; bases not matched to a gene: 5. In nucleotides, the CDR3 is TGTGCCAGCAGCCAGGTGACTAGCGGGAGGGGAACAGATACGCAGTATTTT. This codes for CASSQVTSGRGTDTQYF.

This clonotype occurred many times. The rearrangement joins TRBV2 to TRBJ1-2, with 12 bases that match TRBD1. Unmatched junction bases numbered 9, after V lost 7 bases and J lost 6 bases. Germline V gives CDR1 SNHLY, CDR2 FYNNEI. The CDR3 runs 15 residues. CDR3 coding DNA: TGTGCCAGCATGGGGTTAGGGACAGGGGGCCATGGCTACACCTTC. It translates to CASMGLGTGGHGYTF.